This TCR beta chain was documented in a study of prognosis after radiotherapy for stage I lung cancer. Germline CDR1 and CDR2: SGHRS and YFSETQ. V gave up 0 bases and J gave up 4 bases, with 11 bases separating them. The CDR3 sequence is 14 residues long. This clonotype was seen many times. What it binds is not known. TCR beta CDR3 was amplified from genomic DNA by two-round multiplex PCR. Initially, in first-round PCR, primers specific to each TRBV and TRBJ gene were used. With universal primers, the second PCR round was performed. A single record per CDR3 protein comes from TCRdb applying MiXCR to the multiplex PCR reads. The sample has about 51,000 distinct CDR3 sequences, approximately 35% seen once. General study findings and limits: With medians of 10,088 versus 6,861, unique TCR clone counts fell after stereotactic body radiation therapy. Between patients with and without metastases, TRBV and TRBJ gene usage reportedly differed.

This receptor was identified in a donor aged 50 or older with non-small cell lung cancer. The chain recombines TRBV5-1 with TRBJ2-7; D not resolved. The material was PBMCs, obtained before or after stereotactic body radiation therapy (not recorded which). The CDR3, as DNA: TGCGCCAGCAGCTTGGTGGGCGTCGGGTACGAGCAGTACTTC. It is translated as CASSLVGVGYEQYF.